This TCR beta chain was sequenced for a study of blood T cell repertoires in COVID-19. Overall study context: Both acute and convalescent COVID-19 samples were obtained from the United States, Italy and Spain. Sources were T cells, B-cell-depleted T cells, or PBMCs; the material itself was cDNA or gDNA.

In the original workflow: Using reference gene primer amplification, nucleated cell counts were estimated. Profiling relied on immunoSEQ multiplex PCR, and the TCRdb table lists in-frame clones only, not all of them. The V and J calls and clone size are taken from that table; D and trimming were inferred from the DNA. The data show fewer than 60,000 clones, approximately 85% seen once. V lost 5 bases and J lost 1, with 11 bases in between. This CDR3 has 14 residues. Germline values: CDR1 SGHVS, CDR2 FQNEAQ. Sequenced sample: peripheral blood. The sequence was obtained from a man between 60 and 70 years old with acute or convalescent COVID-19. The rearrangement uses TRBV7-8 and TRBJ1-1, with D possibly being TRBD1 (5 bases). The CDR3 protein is CASSLRGANTEAFF. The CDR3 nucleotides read TGTGCCAGCAGCCTCCGCGGGGCGAACACTGAAGCTTTCTTT. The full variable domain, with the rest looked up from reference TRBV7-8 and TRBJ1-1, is GAGVSQSPRYKVAKRGQDVALRCDPISGHVSLFWYQQALGQGPEFLTYFQNEAQLDKSGLPSDRFFAERPEGSVSTLKIQRTQQEDSAVYLCASSLRGANTEAFFGQGTRLTVV.